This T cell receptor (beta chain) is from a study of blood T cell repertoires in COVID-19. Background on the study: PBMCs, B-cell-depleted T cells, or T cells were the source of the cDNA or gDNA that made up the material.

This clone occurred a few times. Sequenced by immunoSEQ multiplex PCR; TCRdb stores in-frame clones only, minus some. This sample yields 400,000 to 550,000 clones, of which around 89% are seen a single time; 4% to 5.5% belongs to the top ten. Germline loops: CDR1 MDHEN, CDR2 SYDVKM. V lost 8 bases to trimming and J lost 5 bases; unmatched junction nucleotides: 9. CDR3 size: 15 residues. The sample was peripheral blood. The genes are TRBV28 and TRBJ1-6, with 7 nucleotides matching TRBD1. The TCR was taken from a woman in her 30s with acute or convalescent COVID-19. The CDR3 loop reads CASHPSTGDNSPLHF. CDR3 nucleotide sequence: TGTGCCAGCCACCCCAGCACAGGGGATAATTCACCCCTCCACTTT. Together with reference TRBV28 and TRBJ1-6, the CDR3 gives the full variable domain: DVKVTQSSRYLVKRTGEKVFLECVQDMDHENMFWYRQDPGLGLRLIYFSYDVKMKEKGDIPEGYSVSREKKERFSLILESASTNQTSMYLCASHPSTGDNSPLHFGNGTRLTVT.